This T cell receptor beta chain was sequenced in a study of blood T cell repertoires in COVID-19. The assay was immunoSEQ multiplex PCR, and TCRdb's table has in-frame clones only and misses some. The data show some 270,000 clones, with around 89% seen just once and around 0.84% held by the top ten. This clone was observed a handful of times. V shed 2 bases, J shed 3 bases, and the junction held 3 bases outside the gene matches. This CDR3 comprises 14 residues. CDR1 is SNHLY, CDR2 FYNNEI, per germline. The sample taken for sequencing was peripheral blood. The chain has TRBV2 and TRBJ1-1; 7 bases map to TRBD1. The sequence came from a man aged 25 to 40 with acute or convalescent COVID-19. CDR3 amino acids: CASSENRGHTEAFF. CDR3 coding DNA: TGTGCCAGCAGTGAAAACAGGGGTCACACTGAAGCTTTCTTT. Full variable domain (outside the CDR3, taken from reference TRBV2 and TRBJ1-1): EPEVTQTPSHQVTQMGQEVILRCVPISNHLYFYWYRQILGQKVEFLVSFYNNEISEKSEIFDDQFSVERPDGSNFTLKIRSTKLEDSAMYFCASSENRGHTEAFFGQGTRLTVV.